The clone carrying this TCR beta chain was detected once. The source of the sample is a study of blood T cell repertoires in COVID-19. The CDR3 runs 14 residues. The V gene end was trimmed by 7 bases and the J gene end by 7 bases; junction bases not matched to a gene: 9. Germline V gene data show CDR1 as LNHDA and CDR2 as SQIVND (reference sequence). Libraries were prepared by immunoSEQ multiplex PCR; TCRdb keeps only in-frame clonotypes and omits some of them. The sample lists about 170,000 clones, roughly 84% occurring once. This rearrangement joins TRBV19 to TRBJ1-4, with 7 nucleotides matching TRBD1. The sample was peripheral blood. The TCR was taken from an elderly woman with active or convalescent COVID-19. CDR3 sequence reads: CASNPGQRGEKLFF. CDR3 coding DNA: TGTGCCAGTAACCCGGGACAGAGGGGTGAAAAACTGTTTTTT.